This passage covers 29 T cell receptor beta chains from one sample sequenced in a study of cytomegalovirus exposure and HLA in healthy donors. Some clones are missing from TCRdb's copy, which holds only in-frame ones; the method was immunoSEQ multiplex PCR. The sample carries more than 85,000 clones, approximately 89% recorded once. What was sequenced was PBMCs. The origin of the receptors is a woman under 30 in good health and CMV-seronegative.

V gene TRBV27 combines with J gene TRBJ2-2; 7 positions agree with TRBD1. With V trimmed by 8 bases and J by 2 bases, 11 bases remained unmatched. This CDR3 contains 16 residues. CDR1 and CDR2 (germline): MNHEY, SMNVEV (reference sequence). The CDR3 spells CASRPTGAFNTGELFF. The CDR3 bases are TGTGCCAGCCGTCCAACAGGGGCCTTCAACACCGGGGAGCTGTTTTTT.

The V and J genes are TRBV11-2 and TRBJ2-1; 10 nucleotides match TRBD2. The CDR3 loop spans 15 amino acids. J was trimmed by 7 bases and V by 5 bases; bases with no gene match: 8. CDR1 SGHAT and CDR2 FQNNGV come from the germline V gene. The CDR3 region is CASSLGTSVVNEQFF. The CDR3 coding sequence is TGTGCCAGCAGCCTCGGGACTAGCGTTGTGAATGAGCAGTTCTTC.

The chain combines TRBV7-2 with TRBJ2-1; no reliable D call. The CDR3 totals 13 residues. Deletions cut 4 bases from V and 7 bases from J, with 11 bases between. Germline CDR1 SGHTA, CDR2 FQGNSA. CDR3 residues: CASSSRDRNEQFF. The DNA for the CDR3 is TGTGCCAGCAGCTCCCGAGATCGAAATGAGCAGTTCTTC.

V usage is TRBV18 and J usage is TRBJ1-1; D unresolved. The CDR3 is made up of 15 amino acids. The V gene lost 4 bases and the J gene lost 0 bases, with 12 bases spanning the gap. The V gene's germline CDR1 is KGHSH and CDR2 LQKENI. DNA for the CDR3: TGTGCCAGCTCACTTGGCGGAGCTATGAACACTGAAGCTTTCTTT. Its protein is CASSLGGAMNTEAFF. The full variable domain, with the rest looked up from reference TRBV18 and TRBJ1-1, is NAGVMQNPRHLVRRRGQEARLRCSPMKGHSHVYWYRQLPEEGLKFMVYLQKENIIDESGMPKERFSAEFPKEGPSILRIQQVVRGDSAAYFCASSLGGAMNTEAFFGQGTRLTVV.

The rearrangement uses TRBV29-1 and TRBJ2-7; TRBD1 matches at 10 bases. CDR1 and CDR2 (germline): SQVTM, ANQGSEA. The CDR3 is made up of 12 amino acids. Unmatched junction bases numbered 2, after V lost 7 bases and J lost 2 bases. CDR3 loop: CSGGQGAYEQYF. For the CDR3, the DNA is TGCAGCGGCGGACAGGGGGCCTACGAGCAGTACTTC.

This sequence joins TRBV9 and TRBJ2-1; weak D call: TRBD1 (6 bases). Germline values: CDR1 SGDLS, CDR2 YYNGEE. This CDR3 is 14 amino acids long. The V and J ends lost 0 bases and 4 bases respectively, with 8 bases between them. The CDR3 DNA reads TGTGCCAGCAGCGTAGAACAGGGTTACAATGAGCAGTTCTTC. Amino acid sequence: CASSVEQGYNEQFF. Together with reference TRBV9 and TRBJ2-1, the CDR3 gives the full variable domain: DSGVTQTPKHLITATGQRVTLRCSPRSGDLSVYWYQQSLDQGLQFLIQYYNGEERAKGNILERFSAQQFPDLHSELNLSSLELGDSALYFCASSVEQGYNEQFFGPGTRLTVL.

J is TRBJ2-1 and V is TRBV5-1; weak D call: TRBD2 (6 bases). The V end was cut by 0 bases, the J end by 8 bases, with 15 bases between. This CDR3 contains 15 residues. Germline CDR1 is SGHRS and CDR2 is YFSETQ. The CDR3 DNA is TGCGCCAGCAGCTTGGAGGTCACGGGGGTCGATGAGCAGTTCTTC. Translation: CASSLEVTGVDEQFF.

This chain joins TRBV9 and TRBJ2-5, with D maybe TRBD2 (5 bases). V lost 3 bases and J lost 0, with 15 bases in between. Germline V gene data show CDR1 as SGDLS and CDR2 as YYNGEE. The CDR3 consists of 16 residues. CDR3 nucleotides: TGTGCCAGCAGCGCCGAGGGATCCCTCAACCAAGAGACCCAGTACTTC. This sequence encodes CASSAEGSLNQETQYF.

J is TRBJ1-4 and V is TRBV7-6, with a possible D match to TRBD1 (6 bases). The length of the CDR3 is 13 residues. V was cut by 5 bases and J by 5 bases, with 9 bases left in between. Germline V gene data show CDR1 as SGHVS and CDR2 as FNYEAQ. The CDR3 sequence is CASSRGQNEKLFF. As DNA, the CDR3 is TGTGCCAGCAGCCGCGGACAGAATGAAAAACTGTTTTTT. Supplemented by reference TRBV7-6 and TRBJ1-4, the full variable domain reads GAGVSQSPRYKVTKRGQDVALRCDPISGHVSLYWYRQALGQGPEFLTYFNYEAQQDKSGLPNDRFSAERPEGSISTLTIQRTEQRDSAMYRCASSRGQNEKLFFGSGTQLSVL.

V and J are TRBV4-3 and TRBJ2-1, with D possibly TRBD2 on 6 matching bases. The germline V gene encodes CDR1 LGHNA and CDR2 YSLEER. The CDR3 totals 13 residues. The V and J ends lost 0 bases and 7 bases respectively, with 7 bases between them. The CDR3 reads CASSQDGGNEQFF. DNA of the CDR3: TGCGCCAGCAGCCAAGATGGGGGGAATGAGCAGTTCTTC.

The rearrangement joins TRBV5-5 to TRBJ2-7; 8 bases are shared with TRBD2. J was trimmed by 3 bases and V by 3 bases; bases with no gene match: 8. Germline V gene lookup returns CDR1 SGHKS and CDR2 YYEKEE (reference sequence). The CDR3 is made up of 15 amino acids. The DNA of the CDR3 is TGTGCCAGCAGCTACCATAGCGGGATCTTCTACGAGCAGTACTTC. This translates into CASSYHSGIFYEQYF.

The V call is TRBV10-2, the J call TRBJ1-2, with 12 nucleotides matching TRBD1. The CDR3 runs 17 residues. Unmatched junction bases numbered 12, after V lost 7 bases and J lost 3 bases. CDR1 is WSHSY, CDR2 SAAADI, per germline. Here the CDR3 reads CASKPRDRGPGDYGYTF. CDR3 in DNA: TGCGCCAGCAAACCCCGGGACAGGGGGCCTGGTGACTATGGCTACACCTTC.

This clone was counted a single time. The chain combines TRBV2 with TRBJ2-3, with a weak D call TRBD2 (6 bases). In germline, CDR1 is SNHLY, CDR2 FYNNEI. Deletions cut 6 bases from V and 2 bases from J, with 9 bases between. The CDR3 runs 13 residues. Here the CDR3 reads CASRRDFTDTQYF. Here the CDR3 DNA reads TGTGCCAGCAGGCGGGACTTCACAGATACGCAGTATTTT.

The CDR3 loop reads CASSRERFNQPQHF. CDR3 DNA: TGTGCCAGTAGCCGGGAGCGGTTCAATCAGCCCCAGCATTTT. The rearrangement joins TRBV19 to TRBJ1-5; D unclear. Germline V gene sequence: CDR1 LNHDA, CDR2 SQIVND (reference sequence). V lost 6 bases and J lost 3, with 12 bases in between. The CDR3 is 14 amino acids.

The chain carries TRBV5-4 and TRBJ2-7, with 11 bases matching TRBD2. This CDR3 is built from 16 residues. Per the germline V gene, CDR1 is SGHNT and CDR2 is YYREEE (reference sequence). Unmatched junction bases numbered 10, after V lost 2 bases and J lost 6 bases. For the CDR3, the DNA is TGTGCCAGCAGCTTTGATAGACTAGCGGGAACAGGCGAGCAGTACTTC. Its protein product is CASSFDRLAGTGEQYF.

The chain recombines TRBV25-1 with TRBJ1-5, with TRBD1 matching 7 bases. V was pared by 9 bases and J by 5 bases, with 13 bases of the junction left unmatched. This CDR3 is 15 amino acids long. Germline V lookup: CDR1 MGHDK, CDR2 SYGVNS. The CDR3 DNA sequence: TGTGCCAGGGATGACAGGGATTGGGGTCATCAGCCCCAGCATTTT. This gives the protein CARDDRDWGHQPQHF.

The chain employs TRBV13 and TRBJ1-1; D is ambiguous. Germline CDR1 PRHDT, CDR2 FYEKMQ (reference sequence). The length of the CDR3 is 12 residues. The V end lost 1 base, the J end lost 11 bases, and 11 bases lay between the germline ends. The CDR3 nucleotides read TGTGCCAGCAGCTTAGCGAGGGATTGGGCTTTCTTT. This gives the protein CASSLARDWAFF.

This chain links TRBV19 with TRBJ2-3; TRBD2 agrees at 7 bases. The germline CDR1 and CDR2 sequences are LNHDA and SQIVND (reference sequence). Trimming removed 6 bases from V and 4 bases from J; junction bases left unmatched: 4. CDR3 length: 13 residues. The CDR3 nucleotides read TGTGCCAGTAGGCGGAGCGGGGCAGATACGCAGTATTTT. It translates to CASRRSGADTQYF.

This chain uses TRBV5-1 with TRBJ2-2; maybe TRBD2 (6 bases). Trimming pared 6 bases from V and 6 bases from J, leaving 9 bases between. The CDR3 extends over 12 amino acids. In germline, CDR1 is SGHRS, CDR2 YFSETQ. In DNA form, the CDR3 reads TGCGCCAGCACGAGGGAGGCCGGGGAGCTGTTTTTT. As protein: CASTREAGELFF.

In nucleotides, the CDR3 is TGTGCCAGCAGTTCCAGCGCGGCCACAGATACGCAGTATTTT. Its translation: CASSSSAATDTQYF. This chain uses TRBV6-4 with TRBJ2-3; no clear D gene. Germline CDR1 MRHNA, CDR2 SNTAGT. V was trimmed by 5 bases and J by 2 bases, leaving 11 bases between them. The CDR3 spans 14 residues.

This clone was observed once. Sequence at one end of the junction differs from germline and may be a read error. The V gene is TRBV7-7, the J gene TRBJ2-5, with D possibly matching TRBD2 (5 bases). The CDR3 is 15 amino acids. CDR1 is SSHAT and CDR2 is FNYEAQ in the germline V gene (reference sequence). The CDR3 DNA reads TGTGCTAGCAGCCCCCAACCCGGGGATCAAGAGACCCAGTACTTC. Translating gives CASSPQPGDQETQYF.

This clone was seen only once. The V gene is TRBV5-6, the J gene TRBJ2-2; TRBD2 aligns across 11 bases. CDR3 length: 15 residues. After removal of 3 bases from V and 6 bases from J, the junction contained 4 bases not matched to a gene. The germline CDR1 and CDR2 sequences are SGHDT and YYEEEE. The CDR3 sequence: CASSSLAGGPGELFF. Written as DNA, the CDR3 is TGTGCCAGCAGCTCCCTAGCGGGGGGCCCCGGGGAGCTGTTTTTT.

This chain uses TRBV29-1 with TRBJ1-1, with 8 bases lining up with TRBD1. From germline, CDR1 is SQVTM and CDR2 ANQGSEA. V dropped 2 bases and J dropped 10; count of bases not matched to a gene: 3. This CDR3 comprises 11 residues. The chain's CDR3 is CSVELDRGAFF. In DNA form, the CDR3 reads TGCAGCGTTGAACTAGACAGGGGAGCTTTCTTT.

The rearrangement uses TRBV4-2 and TRBJ2-3; the match to TRBD2 covers 12 bases. The germline gives CDR1 LGHNA, CDR2 YNFKEQ. V dropped 7 bases and J dropped 2; count of bases not matched to a gene: 4. This CDR3 comprises 15 residues. CDR3 DNA: TGTGCCAGCACTAGCGGGGGGGTAACCACAGATACGCAGTATTTT. Residues: CASTSGGVTTDTQYF.

J is TRBJ2-2 and V is TRBV5-1, with D possibly being TRBD1 (6 bases). The CDR3 consists of 16 residues. Germline V lookup: CDR1 SGHRS, CDR2 YFSETQ. Trimming left V 0 bases short and J 5 bases short, with 14 bases between. CDR3 amino acids: CASSLVAGDVTGELFF. Written as DNA, the CDR3 is TGCGCCAGCAGCTTGGTGGCAGGGGATGTAACCGGGGAGCTGTTTTTT. Based on the CDR3 plus reference TRBV5-1 and TRBJ2-2, the full variable domain is KAGVTQTPRYLIKTRGQQVTLSCSPISGHRSVSWYQQTPGQGLQFLFEYFSETQRNKGNFPGRFSGRQFSNSRSEMNVSTLELGDSALYLCASSLVAGDVTGELFFGEGSRLTVL.

This clone was picked up one time. The rearrangement links TRBV9 to TRBJ1-1; TRBD1 agrees at 8 bases. Germline CDR1 and CDR2: SGDLS and YYNGEE. This CDR3 spans 16 amino acids. After removal of 2 bases from V and 1 base from J, the junction contained 7 bases not matched to a gene. The CDR3 sequence: CASSVPRQGSNTEAFF. The CDR3, as DNA: TGTGCCAGCAGCGTTCCCCGACAGGGGTCGAACACTGAAGCTTTCTTT.

The chain combines TRBV2 with TRBJ2-2; weak D call: TRBD2 (5 bases). V gave up 7 bases and J gave up 2 bases, with 11 bases separating them. The CDR3 sequence is 14 residues long. CDR1 is SNHLY and CDR2 is FYNNEI in the germline V gene. The CDR3 bases are TGTGCCAGCACCGTTAGCGATAACACCGGGGAGCTGTTTTTT. This translates into CASTVSDNTGELFF.

The J gene is TRBJ1-1, the V gene TRBV9, with D possibly TRBD1 on 5 matching bases. Germline loops: CDR1 SGDLS, CDR2 YYNGEE. The CDR3 runs 13 residues. The V end was cut by 0 bases, the J end by 7 bases, with 10 bases between. The CDR3 nucleotides are TGTGCCAGCAGCGTAGCGTTAGGGGATGAAGCTTTCTTT. As protein: CASSVALGDEAFF.

This chain uses TRBV28 with TRBJ2-7; 9 bases match TRBD2. This CDR3 region has 14 residues. V lost 6 bases to trimming and J lost 5 bases; unmatched junction nucleotides: 8. The germline V gene has CDR1 MDHEN and CDR2 SYDVKM. CDR3 nucleotide sequence: TGTGCCAGCAGCCCAGCGGGAGGCCGAAACGAGCAGTACTTC. This sequence encodes CASSPAGGRNEQYF.